This TCR beta chain stems from a study of blood T cell repertoires in COVID-19. Germline V gene sequence: CDR1 SGHRS, CDR2 YFSETQ. V was clipped by 4 bases and J by 5 bases, with 18 bases between them. The CDR3 sequence is 15 residues long. Profiling relied on immunoSEQ multiplex PCR, and the TCRdb table lists in-frame clones only, not all of them. In the table there are some 390,000 clones, about 88% of which are singletons. Sequencing used peripheral blood. The source is a human donor in a cohort sampled during active COVID-19. The chain is built from TRBV5-1 and TRBJ1-1; possible D gene TRBD1, 5 bases. CDR3 in DNA: TGCGCCAGCAGCCCTGGTCCGTCCGGGGGGACTGAAGCTTTCTTT. Residues: CASSPGPSGGTEAFF.